Below, 26 T cell receptor beta chains from the same sample are listed, as sequenced in a study of CD8 T cells in Susac syndrome. Reverse transcription used about 0.45 to 1 ug RNA and random hexamers. TCRdb redid the calling of the immunoSEQ multiplex PCR reads with MiXCR, one entry per CDR3 protein. The data contain about 200,000 distinct CDR3 sequences, around nine tenths of them singletons. What was sequenced was CD8+ T cells from PBMCs. These receptors originate from a human donor with multiple sclerosis.

The rearrangement uses TRBV9 and TRBJ2-7; 10 bases map to TRBD2. J was trimmed by 0 bases and V by 2 bases; bases with no gene match: 5. The germline V gene encodes CDR1 SGDLS and CDR2 YYNGEE. The CDR3 runs 16 residues. The CDR3 DNA is TGTGCCAGCAGCGTGGGGCTAGCGGGAGCCTCCTACGAGCAGTACTTC. Its translation is CASSVGLAGASYEQYF. The full variable domain, in which reference TRBV9 and TRBJ2-7 provide the parts outside the CDR3, is DSGVTQTPKHLITATGQRVTLRCSPRSGDLSVYWYQQSLDQGLQFLIQYYNGEERAKGNILERFSAQQFPDLHSELNLSSLELGDSALYFCASSVGLAGASYEQYFGPGTRLTVT.

This clonotype showed up just once. V gene TRBV27 combines with J gene TRBJ2-7, with D maybe TRBD1 (6 bases). Trimming shortened V by 4 bases and J by 4 bases, and 11 bases separated the two germline ends. This CDR3 comprises 13 residues. Germline CDR1 MNHEY, CDR2 SMNVEV (reference sequence). CDR3 amino acids: CASSSQGDYEQYF. CDR3 bases: TGTGCCAGCAGTTCACAGGGAGATTACGAGCAGTACTTC.

This clonotype was observed once. The V and J genes are TRBV13 and TRBJ2-3; TRBD2 matches at 10 bases. J gave up 8 bases and V 0 bases, and 17 bases lay outside the gene matches. The CDR3 covers 19 residues. In germline, CDR1 is PRHDT, CDR2 FYEKMQ (reference sequence). The CDR3 nucleotides read TGTGCCAGCAGCTTAGGCCCCAACCTAGCGGGGGATCCCTTCGGTACGCAGTATTTT. Translation: CASSLGPNLAGDPFGTQYF. Full variable domain (missing parts from reference TRBV13 and TRBJ2-3): AAGVIQSPRHLIKEKRETATLKCYPIPRHDTVYWYQQGPGQDPQFLISFYEKMQSDKGSIPDRFSAQQFSDYHSELNMSSLELGDSALYFCASSLGPNLAGDPFGTQYFGPGTRLTVL.

The CDR3 bases are TGTGCCAGCAGTTTGAGACAGGGTGATCAGCCCCAGCATTTT. It encodes CASSLRQGDQPQHF. The genes are TRBV27 and TRBJ1-5, with TRBD1 identical over 7 bases. V lost 3 bases and J lost 5; bases outside the gene matches: 4. Germline V gene lookup returns CDR1 MNHEY and CDR2 SMNVEV (reference sequence). The CDR3 has 14 residues.

This chain links TRBV7-8 with TRBJ1-1; weak D call: TRBD1 (6 bases). Germline loops: CDR1 SGHVS, CDR2 FQNEAQ. V was pared by 5 bases and J by 4 bases, with 17 bases between. The CDR3 is made up of 15 amino acids. CDR3 in amino acids: CASSARPDRGTEAFF. CDR3 in DNA: TGTGCCAGCAGCGCACGGCCGGACAGAGGCACTGAAGCTTTCTTT.

The table lists this clonotype with a count of one. V and J are TRBV6-5 and TRBJ1-6; 9 nucleotides agree with TRBD1. This CDR3 is built from 16 residues. Losses at the gene ends were 2 bases for V and 14 bases for J; bases not matched to a gene: 13. The germline V gene has CDR1 MNHEY and CDR2 SVGAGI. The CDR3 loop is CASSYGSQGAIVSLHF. The CDR3 DNA reads as TGTGCCAGCAGTTACGGGTCACAGGGGGCGATTGTATCCCTCCACTTT.

The genes are TRBV27 and TRBJ1-5; no definite D call. V dropped 5 bases and J dropped 0 bases, with 17 bases sitting between them. The CDR3 is made up of 17 amino acids. The germline CDR1 and CDR2 sequences are MNHEY and SMNVEV (reference sequence). The CDR3 DNA reads TGTGCCAGCAGTCCCAAGCAGTCCCCTTATAGCAATCAGCCCCAGCATTTT. Residues: CASSPKQSPYSNQPQHF.

This chain links TRBV21-1 with TRBJ1-1; the table assigns TRBD1, which was not confirmed against the DNA. TRBV21-1 is marked as a pseudogene. This CDR3 has 13 amino acids. Here the CDR3 DNA reads TGTGCCAGCCCGACAGGGGTCAACACTGAAGCTTTCTTT. Translating gives CASPTGVNTEAFF.

V is TRBV5-6 and J is TRBJ1-4, with D uncertain. Germline loops: CDR1 SGHDT, CDR2 YYEEEE. Trimming shortened V by 0 bases and J by 4 bases, and 7 bases separated the two germline ends. The CDR3 has 14 residues. CDR3 loop: CASSLGPLNEKLFF. In nucleotides, the CDR3 is TGTGCCAGCAGCTTGGGGCCTCTTAATGAAAAACTGTTTTTT.

This chain connects TRBV14 to TRBJ2-7; D assignment may be TRBD1 or TRBD2 (5 bases each). Germline V lookup: CDR1 SGHDN, CDR2 FVKESK. This CDR3 has 18 residues. The germline V and J ends were trimmed by 0 bases and 3 bases, with 21 bases remaining between them. This CDR3 reads CASSQEWLDSGSLYEQYF. CDR3 nucleotides: TGTGCCAGCAGCCAAGAATGGCTAGATTCAGGGAGCCTCTACGAGCAGTACTTC.

This clonotype was seen once. V usage is TRBV7-9 and J usage is TRBJ2-5, with a possible D match to TRBD1 (6 bases). The CDR3 length is 15 residues. V was trimmed by 5 bases and J by 5 bases, leaving 18 bases between them. Looked up from germline, CDR1 is SEHNR and CDR2 is FQNEAQ (reference sequence). CDR3 region: CASSHTTGPRETQYF. The CDR3, as DNA: TGTGCCAGCAGCCACACGACAGGTCCTCGGGAGACCCAGTACTTC.

V is TRBV7-2 and J is TRBJ2-1, with 7 bases that match TRBD1. J was trimmed by 3 bases and V by 1 base; bases with no gene match: 9. CDR1 and CDR2 from the germline V gene are SGHTA and FQGNSA. CDR3 size: 17 residues. The CDR3 here is CASSLEGETGYYNEQFF. In DNA form, the CDR3 reads TGTGCCAGCAGCTTAGAGGGGGAGACAGGGTACTACAATGAGCAGTTCTTC.

CDR3 in DNA: TGTGCCAGCAGTCCCTCGACCGCCGAGCAGTACTTC. Its protein product is CASSPSTAEQYF. This chain joins TRBV27 and TRBJ2-7; no clear D gene. Germline lookup yields CDR1 MNHEY and CDR2 SMNVEV (reference sequence). The V and J ends lost 5 bases and 6 bases respectively, with 11 bases between them. This CDR3 is built from 12 residues.

The gene calls are TRBV7-9 and TRBJ2-7, with D perhaps being TRBD1 or TRBD2 (6 bases each). This CDR3 has 13 residues. V was cut by 4 bases and J by 7 bases, with 14 bases left in between. Per the germline V gene, CDR1 is SEHNR and CDR2 is FQNEAQ (reference sequence). CDR3 residues: CASSSPTGREQYF. CDR3 DNA: TGTGCCAGCAGCTCACCCACAGGGAGGGAGCAGTACTTC.

This sequence joins TRBV30 and TRBJ2-7, with 10 bases that match TRBD1. This CDR3 comprises 13 residues. The germline V gene has CDR1 GTSNPN and CDR2 SVGIG (reference sequence). Trimming cost V 7 bases and J 4 bases; bases outside gene matches: 7. The chain's CDR3 is CASGTGDWYEQYF. The CDR3 DNA is TGTGCCTCGGGGACAGGGGATTGGTACGAGCAGTACTTC. Together with reference TRBV30 and TRBJ2-7, the CDR3 gives the full variable domain: SQTIHQWPATLVQPVGSPLSLECTVEGTSNPNLYWYRQAAGRGLQLLFYSVGIGQISSEVPQNLSASRPQDRQFILSSKKLLLSDSGFYLCASGTGDWYEQYFGPGTRLTVT.

Here the CDR3 reads CASSLKSNYGYTF. The CDR3 DNA follows: TGTGCCAGCAGTTTAAAGAGTAACTATGGCTACACCTTC. The J gene is TRBJ1-2, the V gene TRBV27; D is unclear. V shed 2 bases and J shed 1 base, with 5 bases lying between them. The CDR3 runs 13 residues. Germline V gene data show CDR1 as MNHEY and CDR2 as SMNVEV (reference sequence).

The chain is built from TRBV10-3 and TRBJ2-1, with 8 bases aligning to TRBD2. Germline V gene data show CDR1 as ENHRY and CDR2 as SYGVKD. This CDR3 spans 17 amino acids. V was clipped by 3 bases and J by 4 bases; unmatched bases: 11. CDR3 region: CAISETLGSGKYNEQFF. The CDR3 nucleotides read TGTGCCATCAGTGAAACCCTAGGTAGCGGGAAATACAATGAGCAGTTCTTC.

The chain has TRBV7-9 and TRBJ1-2; TRBD1 might be the D (5 bases). This CDR3 has 17 amino acids. CDR1 and CDR2 (germline): SEHNR, FQNEAQ (reference sequence). V lost 1 base and J lost 6, with 21 bases in between. DNA of the CDR3: TGTGCCAGCAGCTTAGGCGTTAAGGAGGGGACGTTCGATGGCTACACCTTC. It is translated as CASSLGVKEGTFDGYTF.

The DNA for the CDR3 is TGCGCCAGCAGCCAAAGCTTTCGAGGGGTTCGTCCTATTGATGGCTACACCTTC. Its translation is CASSQSFRGVRPIDGYTF. This chain links TRBV4-3 with TRBJ1-2; D is possibly TRBD1 (5 bases). The CDR3 has 18 residues. V lost 2 bases and J lost 6, with 25 bases in between. The V gene's germline CDR1 is LGHNA and CDR2 YSLEER.

This chain links TRBV4-3 with TRBJ1-2; D is undetermined. V gave up 0 bases and J gave up 1 base, with 15 bases separating them. The CDR3 consists of 17 residues. Germline V gene lookup returns CDR1 LGHNA and CDR2 YSLEER. In nucleotides, the CDR3 is TGCGCCAGCAGCCAAGATCTGGAAGAGACTATTAACTATGGCTACACCTTC. As protein: CASSQDLEETINYGYTF.

The genes are TRBV30 and TRBJ1-1, with unresolved D. Per germline, CDR1 GTSNPN and CDR2 SVGIG (reference sequence). CDR3 length: 13 amino acids. Trimming removed 2 bases from V and 3 bases from J, with 10 bases in between. CDR3: CAWSLENYTEAFF. The CDR3 DNA reads TGTGCCTGGAGTCTGGAGAACTACACTGAAGCTTTCTTT.

The chain joins TRBV27 to TRBJ2-2; a possible D gene is TRBD2 (5 bases). Germline V CDR1 and CDR2: MNHEY, SMNVEV (reference sequence). The germline V and J ends were trimmed by 5 bases and 1 base, with 8 bases remaining between them. The CDR3 runs 14 residues. The DNA for the CDR3 is TGTGCCAGCAGTGACGGGATGAACACCGGGGAGCTGTTTTTT. Encoded protein: CASSDGMNTGELFF.

This chain joins TRBV19 and TRBJ2-1; no reliable D call. Germline assignment: CDR1 LNHDA and CDR2 SQIVND (reference sequence). Trimming left V 5 bases short and J 10 bases short, with 12 bases between. The CDR3 loop spans 12 amino acids. CDR3 protein: CASSSAHGEQFF. The CDR3 DNA reads TGTGCCAGTAGTTCGGCCCACGGGGAGCAGTTCTTC.

The chain couples TRBV7-6 to TRBJ2-7, with 8 bases lining up with TRBD2. There are 15 residues in the CDR3. J lost 1 base, V lost 5 bases, and 7 bases had no gene match. Germline CDR1 SGHVS, CDR2 FNYEAQ. The CDR3 sequence: CASSPGGMRSYEQYF. The CDR3, as DNA: TGTGCCAGCAGCCCGGGGGGGATGCGGTCCTACGAGCAGTACTTC.

J is TRBJ1-5 and V is TRBV13, with a possible D match to TRBD1 (5 bases). Per the germline V gene, CDR1 is PRHDT and CDR2 is FYEKMQ (reference sequence). This CDR3 contains 14 residues. V was trimmed by 5 bases and J by 7 bases, leaving 15 bases between them. DNA of the CDR3: TGTGCCAGCAGCACCGCGGGGGAGGGCCAGCCCCAGCATTTT. Translating it yields CASSTAGEGQPQHF.

V gene TRBV7-9 combines with J gene TRBJ2-7; TRBD2 aligns across 7 bases. V was pared by 3 bases and J by 5 bases, with 4 bases of the junction left unmatched. The CDR3 spans 13 residues. Germline CDR1 and CDR2: SEHNR and FQNEAQ (reference sequence). This chain's CDR3 is CASSLGGFDEQYF. DNA for the CDR3: TGTGCCAGCAGCTTGGGGGGGTTCGACGAGCAGTACTTC. The full variable domain, with the rest looked up from reference TRBV7-9 and TRBJ2-7, is DTGVSQNPRHKITKRGQNVTFRCDPISEHNRLYWYRQTLGQGPEFLTYFQNEAQLEKSRLLSDRFSAERPKGSFSTLEIQRTEQGDSAMYLCASSLGGFDEQYFGPGTRLTVT.